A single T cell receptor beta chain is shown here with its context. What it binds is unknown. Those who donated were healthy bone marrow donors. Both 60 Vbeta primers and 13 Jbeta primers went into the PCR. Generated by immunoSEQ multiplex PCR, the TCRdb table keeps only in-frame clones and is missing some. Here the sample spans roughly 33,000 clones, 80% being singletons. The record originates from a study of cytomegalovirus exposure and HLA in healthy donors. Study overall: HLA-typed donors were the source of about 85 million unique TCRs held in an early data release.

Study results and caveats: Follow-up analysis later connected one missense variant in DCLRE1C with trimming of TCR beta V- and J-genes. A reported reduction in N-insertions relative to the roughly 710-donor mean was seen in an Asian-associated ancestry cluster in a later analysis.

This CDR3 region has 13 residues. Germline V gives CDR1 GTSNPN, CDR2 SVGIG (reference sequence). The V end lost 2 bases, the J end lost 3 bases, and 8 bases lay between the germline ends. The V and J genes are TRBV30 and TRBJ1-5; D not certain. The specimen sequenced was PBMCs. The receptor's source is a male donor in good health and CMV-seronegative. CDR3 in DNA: TGTGCCTGGAGTTCCACAGACAATCAGCCCCAGCATTTT. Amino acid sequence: CAWSSTDNQPQHF.